The clone carrying this TCR beta chain was observed a handful of times. Sample-barcoded 5' priming and a J-beta primer mix drove a second PCR of roughly 6 to 12 cycles. TCRdb recomputed calls from the 5' RACE reads with MiXCR, one row per CDR3 protein. The sample holds some 370,000 distinct CDR3 sequences, roughly half seen once. These data come from a study of blood T cells in healthy people across ages. V lost 2 bases and J 4 bases, leaving 12 bases between the germline ends. Germline V gene sequence: CDR1 ENHRY, CDR2 SYGVKD. This CDR3 comprises 15 residues. The chain links TRBV10-3 to TRBJ1-5; TRBD1 is a possible D gene (5 bases). The TCR was taken from a man aged 55 to 70 in good health. Material for sequencing was blood. CDR3 loop: CAISESDSFNQPQHF. CDR3 sequence (DNA): TGTGCCATCAGTGAGAGCGACAGCTTTAATCAGCCCCAGCATTTT.